A single sample gave rise to the 3 T cell receptor beta chains below, sequenced in a study of CD8+ T cells in alopecia areata. cDNA reverse transcribed from extracted RNA served as the sequencing template. Assay used: immunoSEQ multiplex PCR; TCRdb lists only in-frame clones, some missing. The table shows over 10,000 clones, with approximately 57% occurring only once. Alopecia areata patients provided lesional scalp punch biopsies and peripheral blood. The sample taken for sequencing was skin. Receptors originate from a human donor with alopecia areata.

The rearrangement uses TRBV30 and TRBJ2-6, with 8 bases that match TRBD1. The CDR3 has 17 amino acids. Germline V CDR1 and CDR2: GTSNPN, SVGIG (reference sequence). With 3 bases clipped from V and 4 bases from J, the junction kept 11 bases outside the gene matches. CDR3 sequence (DNA): TGTGCCTGGAGACGGGCGACAGGGGCGCGGGGGGCCAACGTCCTGACTTTC. It is translated as CAWRRATGARGANVLTF. Full variable domain (missing parts from reference TRBV30 and TRBJ2-6): SQTIHQWPATLVQPVGSPLSLECTVEGTSNPNLYWYRQAAGRGLQLLFYSVGIGQISSEVPQNLSASRPQDRQFILSSKKLLLSDSGFYLCAWRRATGARGANVLTFGAGSRLTVL.

To note about this clone: The junction departs from germline at one end; a sequencing error may be responsible. The gene calls are TRBV5-1 and TRBJ2-5; TRBD2 is a possible D gene (5 bases). This CDR3 is built from 13 residues. The germline V gene encodes CDR1 SGHRS and CDR2 YFSETQ. Here the CDR3 DNA reads TGTGCCAGCTCGATCGGGGTTGCAGAGACCCAGTACTTC. Translating it yields CASSIGVAETQYF.

The chain couples TRBV29-1 to TRBJ2-3; TRBD2 might be the D (5 bases). V lost 6 bases to trimming and J lost 1 base, with 17 bases between them. The germline V gene encodes CDR1 SQVTM and CDR2 ANQGSEA. The CDR3 loop spans 15 amino acids. The DNA of the CDR3 is TGCAGCGTCCCGGTCCGGACTTTTGGCACAGATACGCAGTATTTT. This codes for CSVPVRTFGTDTQYF.